The clone carrying this T cell receptor (beta chain) was seen only a few times. The data are from a study of patients and donors after allogeneic stem cell transplantation. TCRdb reprocessed the RT-PCR reads with MiXCR, giving one entry per CDR3 protein. The sample shows roughly 940,000 distinct CDR3 sequences, about a sixth of them seen only once. This receptor was identified in a human donor who was either an allogeneic HSCT recipient or a stem cell or donor lymphocyte infusion donor (not recorded which). It is not recorded whose cells these are; they may come from a transplant donor. The source material was blood, either unsorted or a sorted T cell fraction (not recorded which).

The CDR3 DNA sequence: TGTGCCAGCAGCTCCCCGTCATATCTAGCGGGAGGTCCCGCCGGGGAGCTGTTTTTT. Protein sequence: CASSSPSYLAGGPAGELFF. The V gene is TRBV7-3, the J gene TRBJ2-2, with TRBD2 matching over 11 bases. Germline CDR1 and CDR2: SGHTA and FQGTGA. CDR3 length equals 19 residues. J lost 6 bases, V lost 4 bases, and 16 bases had no gene match. Full variable domain (rest looked up from reference TRBV7-3 and TRBJ2-2): GAGVSQTPSNKVTEKGKYVELRCDPISGHTALYWYRQSLGQGPEFLIYFQGTGAADDSGLPNDRFFAVRPEGSVSTLKIQRTERGDSAVYLCASSSPSYLAGGPAGELFFGEGSRLTVL.